Given below is one T cell receptor beta chain in context. The V end lost 4 bases, the J end lost 5 bases, and 5 bases lay between the germline ends. Germline CDR1 MNHNY, CDR2 SVGAGI (reference sequence). The CDR3 is 11 residues long. Time point in this sample: week 3, after first cycle of checkpoint inhibitor. Samples come from before therapy and from week 3 after the first blockade cycle. These data are taken from a study of blood T cell dynamics during melanoma immunotherapy. Study-wide context: First-line therapy was either pembrolizumab or nivolumab with ipilimumab for metastatic melanoma.

DNA loading was fixed at around 0.35 ug for all bulk PBMC samples. TCRdb's table, derived via immunoSEQ multiplex PCR, lists solely in-frame clones and lacks some. The sample contains roughly 15,000 clones, roughly 89% of which appear only once. The material sequenced was blood, taken from a patient treated with checkpoint blockade. The rearrangement joins TRBV6-6 to TRBJ2-5, with D hard to call. The receptor was derived from a human donor with melanoma. This CDR3 is CASSSGETQYF. In nucleotides, the CDR3 is TGTGCCAGCAGTTCTGGCGAGACCCAGTACTTC.